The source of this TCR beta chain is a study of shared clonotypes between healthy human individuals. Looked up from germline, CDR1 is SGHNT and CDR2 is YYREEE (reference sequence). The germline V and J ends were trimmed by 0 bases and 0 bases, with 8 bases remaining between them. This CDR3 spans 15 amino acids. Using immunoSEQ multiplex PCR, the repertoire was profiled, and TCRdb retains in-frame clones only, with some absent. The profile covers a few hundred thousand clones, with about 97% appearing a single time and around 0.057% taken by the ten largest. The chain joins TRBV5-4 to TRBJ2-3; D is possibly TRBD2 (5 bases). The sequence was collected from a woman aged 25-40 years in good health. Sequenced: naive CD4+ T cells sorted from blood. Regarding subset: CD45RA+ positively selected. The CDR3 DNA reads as TGTGCCAGCAGCTTGGGGACTTATAGCACAGATACGCAGTATTTT. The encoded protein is CASSLGTYSTDTQYF. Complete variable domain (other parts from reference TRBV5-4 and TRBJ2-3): ETGVTQSPTHLIKTRGQQVTLRCSSQSGHNTVSWYQQALGQGPQFIFQYYREEENGRGNFPPRFSGLQFPNYSSELNVNALELDDSALYLCASSLGTYSTDTQYFGPGTRLTVL.